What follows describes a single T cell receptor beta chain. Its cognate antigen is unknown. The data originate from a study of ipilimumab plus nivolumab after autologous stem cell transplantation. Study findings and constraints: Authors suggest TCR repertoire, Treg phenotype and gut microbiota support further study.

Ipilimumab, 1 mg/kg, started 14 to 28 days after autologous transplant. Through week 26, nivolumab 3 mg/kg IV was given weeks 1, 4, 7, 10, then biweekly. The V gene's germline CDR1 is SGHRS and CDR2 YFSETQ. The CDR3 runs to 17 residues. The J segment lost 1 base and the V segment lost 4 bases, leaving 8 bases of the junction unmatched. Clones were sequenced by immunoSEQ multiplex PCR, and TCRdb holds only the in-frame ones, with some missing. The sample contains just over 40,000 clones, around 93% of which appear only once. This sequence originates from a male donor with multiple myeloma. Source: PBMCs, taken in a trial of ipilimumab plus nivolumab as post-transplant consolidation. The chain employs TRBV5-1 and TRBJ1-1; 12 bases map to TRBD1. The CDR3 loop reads CASSRLGQGARNTEAFF. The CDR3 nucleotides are TGCGCCAGCAGCCGTTTGGGACAGGGGGCCCGGAACACTGAAGCTTTCTTT.